This is a list of T cell receptor beta chains from one sample in a study of graft-versus-host responses after intestinal transplantation. TCRdb keeps only in-frame clones here, not all; method: immunoSEQ multiplex PCR. The sample consists of tens of thousands of clones, 80% to 90% of them appearing once. For these TCRs, the target antigens are not known. The material sequenced was unstimulated CD8+ T cells sorted from spleen or lymph node cells, taken before intestinal transplant. Every receptor here comes from a human donor who received an intestinal transplant. CDR3s include the opening cysteine and the closing phenylalanine or tryptophan. A D gene is named only where the DNA matches it firmly. The size of a clone is reported for some rows only, either as once, few or many, or as a class for expanded clones.

d_gene	abundance	v_gene	j_gene	CDR3nt	CDR3aa
.	.	TRBV6-1	TRBJ2-7	TGTGCCAGCAGTGAATTACTAGCTCATTACTACGAGCAGTACTTC	CASSELLAHYYEQYF
TRBD1	.	TRBV5-1	TRBJ2-7	TGCGCCAGCAGCCTGGGGACAGGGGGTCCCGAGCAGTACTTC	CASSLGTGGPEQYF
TRBD2	.	TRBV2	TRBJ2-2	TGTGCCAGCAGTGAGCCCCTTACTACTAGCGTGGGAGGGGACCGGGAGCTGTTTTTT	CASSEPLTTSVGGDRELFF
TRBD1	.	TRBV4-1	TRBJ1-1	TGCGCCAGCAGCCTCACCGGGACAGGGAACACTGAAGCTTTCTTT	CASSLTGTGNTEAFF
TRBD2	.	TRBV5-1	TRBJ2-1	TGCGCCAGCAGCTTGGTTGCCCAGGGAGGGTTGTATGAGCAGTTCTTC	CASSLVAQGGLYEQFF
.	few	TRBV6-5	TRBJ1-1	TGTGCCAGCAGGCGAAACACTGAAGCTTTCTTT	CASRRNTEAFF
TRBD2	.	TRBV5-1	TRBJ2-5	TGCGCCAGCTGGAAATGGGGGGGGCAAGAGACCCAGTACTTC	CASWKWGGQETQYF
TRBD1	.	TRBV7-8	TRBJ1-3	TGTGCCAGCAGCTTAGCTGGACAGGGGTTGGGCACCATATATTTT	CASSLAGQGLGTIYF
.	.	TRBV11-2	TRBJ2-7	TGTGCCAGCAGCTTCCCGGGCTACGAGCAGTACTTC	CASSFPGYEQYF
TRBD1	few	TRBV5-5	TRBJ2-7	TGTGCCAGCAGCTTGCCTGGGCTGGGACAGGGGGGAAACGAGCAGTACTTC	CASSLPGLGQGGNEQYF
TRBD2	.	TRBV6-1	TRBJ2-7	TGTGCCAGCAGTCCCGAACTAGCGGGAGCATCCGAGCAGTACTTC	CASSPELAGASEQYF
TRBD2	.	TRBV27	TRBJ2-1	TGTGCCAGCAGTTTAGAACTAGCGGGGGGGTTTTGGAATGAGCAGTTCTTC	CASSLELAGGFWNEQFF
TRBD1	few	TRBV7-6	TRBJ1-2	TGTGCCAGCAGCTTAGCATCCACCGCGACAGGGATCGGCTATGGCTACACCTTC	CASSLASTATGIGYGYTF
.	once	TRBV28	TRBJ2-7	TGTGCCAGCAGTTTAGATCCGCTCAATTACAGGGACCCATCCTACGAGCAGTACTTC	CASSLDPLNYRDPSYEQYF
.	.	TRBV27	TRBJ2-1	TGTGCCAGCAGTTTGAGGGGGGGGCGGGAGCAGTTCTTC	CASSLRGGREQFF
TRBD2	.	TRBV6-1	TRBJ2-1	TGTGCCAGCCAACTTCTAGCGGGGGCATACAATGAGCAGTTCTTC	CASQLLAGAYNEQFF
TRBD2	.	TRBV9	TRBJ2-1	TGTGCCAGCAGTGGATGGCCGGGACTAGCGGGAGGCCCTACCTACAATGAGCAGTTCTTC	CASSGWPGLAGGPTYNEQFF
TRBD1	.	TRBV9	TRBJ1-2	TGTGCCAGCGGGGCTACAGGGGCCTATGGCTACACCTTC	CASGATGAYGYTF
TRBD2	.	TRBV6-5	TRBJ2-7	TGTGCCAGCAGTTACGCCCCGGGGGGGGCAGACGAGCAGTACTTC	CASSYAPGGADEQYF
.	once	TRBV20-1	TRBJ2-5	TGCAGTGAACCGGAGTTAGAGACCCAGTACTTC	CSEPELETQYF